This passage covers 24 T cell receptor beta chains from one sample sequenced in a study of shared clonotypes between healthy human individuals. Only in-frame clones appear in the TCRdb table, and some are missing; sequencing was by immunoSEQ multiplex PCR. The data hold about 480,000 clones, with 79% observed a single time. Specimen: PBMCs. The receptors stem from a woman in her 40s in good health. Some clones in this sample may be carry-over from other donors' samples.

This clone has just one count. The chain has TRBV9 and TRBJ2-6; 8 nucleotides line up with TRBD1. Germline-derived CDR1 and CDR2 are SGDLS and YYNGEE. V was pared by 3 bases and J by 3 bases, with 2 bases of the junction left unmatched. The length of the CDR3 is 15 residues. The CDR3 nucleotides read TGTGCCAGCAGCGGGACAGGGTTTGGGGCCAACGTCCTGACTTTC. It is translated as CASSGTGFGANVLTF.

The chain uses TRBV19 and TRBJ2-5; TRBD2 aligns across 11 bases. CDR3 size: 19 residues. With 1 base clipped from V and 5 bases from J, the junction kept 15 bases outside the gene matches. From germline, CDR1 is LNHDA and CDR2 SQIVND (reference sequence). The CDR3, as DNA: TGTGCCAGTAGTATAGGGCGGACTAGCGGGCAACTAGGTGGGGAGACCCAGTACTTC. Protein sequence: CASSIGRTSGQLGGETQYF.

The chain is built from TRBV10-3 and TRBJ2-2; 9 bases are shared with TRBD1. The ends lost 6 bases at V and 1 base at J; junction bases unmatched: 9. The CDR3 covers 17 residues. Germline loops: CDR1 ENHRY, CDR2 SYGVKD. The CDR3 here is CAIRPTGGIRNTGELFF. CDR3 in DNA: TGTGCCATCAGGCCGACAGGGGGTATTCGGAACACCGGGGAGCTGTTTTTT.

V gene TRBV2 combines with J gene TRBJ1-2; 7 positions match TRBD1. There are 15 residues in the CDR3. The germline V gene has CDR1 SNHLY and CDR2 FYNNEI. The V segment lost 6 bases and the J segment 0 bases; nucleotides outside the gene matches: 7. The CDR3: CASSLMGQTNYGYTF. DNA for the CDR3: TGTGCCAGCAGCCTGATGGGACAGACTAACTATGGCTACACCTTC.

The chain combines TRBV10-1 with TRBJ2-7; 9 bases match TRBD2. V shed 3 bases, J shed 7 bases, and the junction held 7 bases outside the gene matches. This CDR3 is built from 14 residues. Germline V gene lookup returns CDR1 WNHNN and CDR2 SYGVQD (reference sequence). CDR3 loop: CASSEAGGPREQYF. The CDR3 nucleotides read TGCGCCAGCAGTGAAGCGGGAGGTCCCAGGGAGCAGTACTTC.

This chain connects TRBV5-1 to TRBJ2-7; 15 nucleotides align to TRBD2. The trim removed 4 bases at V and 0 bases at J, leaving 5 bases unmatched. The germline gives CDR1 SGHRS, CDR2 YFSETQ. CDR3 length: 17 residues. The DNA for the CDR3 is TGCGCCAGCAGCACTGGGACTAGCGGGGGGTTCTCCTACGAGCAGTACTTC. It encodes CASSTGTSGGFSYEQYF.

The chain joins TRBV15 to TRBJ2-2, with 7 nucleotides matching TRBD2. Germline V gene lookup returns CDR1 LNHNV and CDR2 YYDKDF (reference sequence). J lost 6 bases, V lost 4 bases, and 8 bases had no gene match. The CDR3 has 15 amino acids. CDR3 nucleotide sequence: TGTGCCACCAGCAATCGAGGGAGGGCCGCCGGGGAGCTGTTTTTT. It codes for CATSNRGRAAGELFF.

The chain carries TRBV6-1 and TRBJ1-4, with TRBD1 identical over 7 bases. The CDR3 runs 15 residues. V was pared by 6 bases and J by 7 bases, with 11 bases of the junction left unmatched. In germline, CDR1 is MNHNS, CDR2 SASEGT. The CDR3 loop is CASSSNRGRGEKLFF. The CDR3 DNA reads TGTGCCAGCAGCTCTAACAGGGGAAGGGGTGAAAAACTGTTTTTT.

This sequence joins TRBV30 and TRBJ2-7, with unresolved D. Trimming left V 2 bases short and J 5 bases short, with 10 bases between. The CDR3 is made up of 12 amino acids. Germline V CDR1 and CDR2: GTSNPN, SVGIG (reference sequence). The DNA of the CDR3 is TGTGCCTGGAGTCTCGGATCACACGAGCAGTACTTC. Translation gives CAWSLGSHEQYF.

A remark on this clone: Since a far larger clone is one base different, this is likely a read error. The chain uses TRBV7-9 and TRBJ2-3; unclear D gene. The CDR3 runs to 11 residues. CDR1 and CDR2 from the germline V gene are SEHNR and FQNEAQ (reference sequence). The V end was cut by 5 bases, the J end by 2 bases, with 2 bases between. Written as DNA, the CDR3 is TGTGCCAGCAGCACCACAGATACGCAGTATTTT. Translation gives CASSTTDTQYF.

The gene calls are TRBV5-6 and TRBJ1-2, with 9 bases fitting TRBD1. Germline values: CDR1 SGHDT, CDR2 YYEEEE. The CDR3 covers 16 residues. Losses at the gene ends were 4 bases for V and 4 bases for J; bases not matched to a gene: 11. The CDR3: CASSRTGVERSYGYTF. The CDR3 nucleotides are TGTGCCAGCAGCCGGACAGGGGTTGAGAGGAGCTATGGCTACACCTTC.

The rearrangement links TRBV7-8 to TRBJ2-1, with D perhaps TRBD2 (6 bases). V shed 5 bases and J shed 7 bases, with 30 bases lying between them. In germline, CDR1 is SGHVS, CDR2 FQNEAQ. CDR3 length equals 19 residues. The DNA of the CDR3 is TGTGCCAGCAGCCGAGGGGTCTGGCTGGGGCTTGGCGGGGAAAATGAGCAGTTCTTC. Residues: CASSRGVWLGLGGENEQFF. Looking up the rest from reference TRBV7-8 and TRBJ2-1 gives the full variable domain: GAGVSQSPRYKVAKRGQDVALRCDPISGHVSLFWYQQALGQGPEFLTYFQNEAQLDKSGLPSDRFFAERPEGSVSTLKIQRTQQEDSAVYLCASSRGVWLGLGGENEQFFGPGTRLTVL.

A few counts support this clone. The identical CDR3 is also encoded by other nucleotide sequences in the sample. The chain employs TRBV7-9 and TRBJ2-2; D possibly corresponds to TRBD1 (6 bases). There are 14 residues in the CDR3. Germline CDR1 is SEHNR and CDR2 is FQNEAQ (reference sequence). V was cut by 5 bases and J by 2 bases, with 9 bases left in between. The CDR3 loop reads CASSPDRNTGELFF. Here the CDR3 DNA reads TGTGCCAGCAGCCCGGACAGAAACACCGGGGAGCTGTTTTTT.

J is TRBJ1-4 and V is TRBV11-2; D is ambiguous. The germline V gene encodes CDR1 SGHAT and CDR2 FQNNGV. This CDR3 is built from 14 residues. V gave up 5 bases and J gave up 0 bases, with 7 bases separating them. CDR3 DNA sequence: TGTGCCAGCAGCGTAGCTGCAACTAATGAAAAACTGTTTTTT. Translated: CASSVAATNEKLFF.

This clone was counted a single time. The chain uses TRBV5-1 and TRBJ2-5; 7 bases are shared with TRBD2. V shed 1 base, J shed 1 base, and the junction held 7 bases outside the gene matches. This CDR3 contains 16 residues. CDR1 and CDR2 (germline): SGHRS, YFSETQ. CDR3 sequence (DNA): TGCGCCAGCAGCTTGTATTTAGCGGGTACCCAAGAGACCCAGTACTTC. It codes for CASSLYLAGTQETQYF.

The V call is TRBV29-1, the J call TRBJ2-1; TRBD1 is a possible D gene (5 bases). The length of the CDR3 is 16 residues. CDR1 and CDR2 (germline): SQVTM, ANQGSEA. V shed 4 bases and J shed 6 bases, with 22 bases lying between them. The CDR3 nucleotides are TGCAGCGTTGCCCGGCCGGTGAAGACAGCCGGCAATGAGCAGTTCTTC. Translating it yields CSVARPVKTAGNEQFF.

This clone was found a few times. The CDR3 region is CASSTRTAMNTEAFF. In DNA form, the CDR3 reads TGTGCCAGCAGCACTCGGACAGCAATGAACACTGAAGCTTTCTTT. This chain connects TRBV7-2 to TRBJ1-1; TRBD1 is a possible D gene (6 bases). CDR1 and CDR2 from the germline V gene are SGHTA and FQGNSA. The CDR3 covers 15 residues. Trimming left V 5 bases short and J 0 bases short, with 13 bases between. Based on the CDR3 plus reference TRBV7-2 and TRBJ1-1, the full variable domain is GAGVSQSPSNKVTEKGKDVELRCDPISGHTALYWYRQSLGQGLEFLIYFQGNSAPDKSGLPSDRFSAERTGGSVSTLTIQRTQQEDSAVYLCASSTRTAMNTEAFFGQGTRLTVV.

This clone turned up a few times. The CDR3 nucleotides read TGCGCCAGCAGCCAAGCCCGAATAACGGGCTATGGCTACACCTTC. Protein product: CASSQARITGYGYTF. The genes are TRBV4-1 and TRBJ1-2; D not resolved. The CDR3 runs to 15 residues. Germline assignment: CDR1 MGHRA and CDR2 YSYEKL. The V and J ends lost 1 base and 4 bases respectively, with 13 bases between them.

The chain carries TRBV19 and TRBJ2-7; 12 nucleotides agree with TRBD2. V shed 1 base, J shed 0 bases, and the junction held 1 base outside the gene matches. Germline V lookup: CDR1 LNHDA, CDR2 SQIVND (reference sequence). CDR3 length equals 16 residues. CDR3 in amino acids: CASSIALAGGSYEQYF. The CDR3 DNA reads as TGTGCCAGTAGTATAGCACTAGCGGGGGGCTCCTACGAGCAGTACTTC. The full variable domain, completed using reference TRBV19 and TRBJ2-7, is DGGITQSPKYLFRKEGQNVTLSCEQNLNHDAMYWYRQDPGQGLRLIYYSQIVNDFQKGDIAEGYSVSREKKESFPLTVTSAQKNPTAFYLCASSIALAGGSYEQYFGPGTRLTVT.

This chain connects TRBV5-1 to TRBJ2-7; D perhaps matches TRBD2 (5 bases). Germline lookup yields CDR1 SGHRS and CDR2 YFSETQ. The CDR3 runs to 16 residues. The ends were cut back, 1 base at V and 3 bases at J, with 17 bases in the middle. The CDR3 here is CASSLREISAYYEQYF. The CDR3 DNA reads as TGCGCCAGCAGCTTGAGAGAGATTAGCGCTTACTACGAGCAGTACTTC.

The rearrangement links TRBV15 to TRBJ2-7; D perhaps matches TRBD2 (5 bases). The V and J ends lost 0 bases and 4 bases respectively, with 7 bases between them. The CDR3 is 13 residues long. CDR1 is LNHNV and CDR2 is YYDKDF in the germline V gene (reference sequence). CDR3 in DNA: TGTGCCACCAGCAGAGATGAGGGTTACGAGCAGTACTTC. Translating gives CATSRDEGYEQYF.

The genes are TRBV19 and TRBJ1-5; weak D call: TRBD1 (5 bases). Trimming stripped 7 bases from V and 0 bases from J, with 16 bases between. CDR1 is LNHDA and CDR2 is SQIVND in the germline V gene (reference sequence). The CDR3 contains 16 residues. CDR3 sequence (DNA): TGTGCCAGTACCGATTGGGACGGTTATAGCAATCAGCCCCAGCATTTT. Protein sequence: CASTDWDGYSNQPQHF.

A word on this clone: Distinct nucleotide sequences in the sample also encode this CDR3. The rearrangement joins TRBV19 to TRBJ2-6; D not certain. The length of the CDR3 is 18 residues. Per germline, CDR1 LNHDA and CDR2 SQIVND (reference sequence). V lost 1 base and J 2 bases, leaving 15 bases between the germline ends. CDR3 residues: CASSIGWQSQPGANVLTF. Written as DNA, the CDR3 is TGTGCCAGTAGTATAGGGTGGCAGTCCCAACCTGGGGCCAACGTCCTGACTTTC.

V and J are TRBV29-1 and TRBJ2-7, with D tentatively TRBD2 (6 bases). Germline lookup yields CDR1 SQVTM and CDR2 ANQGSEA. Trimming pared 5 bases from V and 2 bases from J, leaving 10 bases between. The CDR3 is made up of 12 amino acids. The CDR3 loop reads CSVSGEAYEQYF. The CDR3 nucleotides read TGCAGCGTTTCGGGGGAGGCCTACGAGCAGTACTTC.